Following are 17 T cell receptor beta chains from one sample sequenced in a study of shared clonotypes between healthy human individuals. This table comes from immunoSEQ multiplex PCR, and its TCRdb copy is limited to in-frame clones, with some not included. The sample shows millions of clones, 90% to 95% of them seen only once. What was sequenced was naive CD4+ T cells sorted from blood. Subset: CD45RA+ positively selected. Receptors originate from a man in his late teens or twenties in good health.

The CDR3 here is CASSLGVGTSGRYEQYF. The CDR3 nucleotides are TGTGCCAGCAGCTTAGGGGTGGGGACTAGCGGGAGGTACGAGCAGTACTTC. V gene TRBV7-2 combines with J gene TRBJ2-7; 15 positions match TRBD2. V trimming: 1 base; J trimming: 4 bases; junction bases outside the gene matches: 5. CDR1 and CDR2 (germline): SGHTA, FQGNSA. The CDR3 spans 17 residues.

The chain joins TRBV30 to TRBJ2-5, with unresolved D. The V end lost 0 bases, the J end lost 4 bases, and 15 bases lay between the germline ends. This CDR3 has 15 amino acids. Per germline, CDR1 GTSNPN and CDR2 SVGIG (reference sequence). The CDR3 region has the DNA TGTGCCTGGAGTGTGGGTGGTGGGGTATTAGAGACCCAGTACTTC. Protein: CAWSVGGGVLETQYF.

This chain joins TRBV6-4 and TRBJ2-1; 12 nucleotides align to TRBD1. Looked up from germline, CDR1 is MRHNA and CDR2 is SNTAGT. V shed 5 bases and J 5 bases; nucleotides not matched to a gene: 4. The CDR3 is made up of 15 amino acids. The CDR3 bases are TGTGCCAGCAGTCGGGACAGGGGGCGCAACAATGAGCAGTTCTTC. Its translation is CASSRDRGRNNEQFF.

The chain links TRBV7-2 to TRBJ2-3; 8 bases agree with TRBD1. CDR1 SGHTA and CDR2 FQGNSA come from the germline V gene. V lost 5 bases, J lost 0 bases, and 7 bases stayed unmatched. This CDR3 is built from 16 residues. As DNA, the CDR3 is TGTGCCAGCAGCACTCGGACAGGGCGAAGCACAGATACGCAGTATTTT. It encodes CASSTRTGRSTDTQYF. The complete variable domain, with remaining parts taken from reference TRBV7-2 and TRBJ2-3, reads GAGVSQSPSNKVTEKGKDVELRCDPISGHTALYWYRQSLGQGLEFLIYFQGNSAPDKSGLPSDRFSAERTGGSVSTLTIQRTQQEDSAVYLCASSTRTGRSTDTQYFGPGTRLTVL.

The CDR3 here is CASSLGGQGVGASYEQYF. The DNA for the CDR3 is TGTGCCAGCAGCTTAGGAGGGCAGGGTGTGGGAGCCTCCTACGAGCAGTACTTC. The chain joins TRBV7-9 to TRBJ2-7, with D tentatively TRBD1 or TRBD2 (5 bases each). Germline values: CDR1 SEHNR, CDR2 FQNEAQ (reference sequence). The CDR3 covers 18 residues. V was trimmed by 1 base and J by 0 bases, leaving 19 bases between them.

The chain is built from TRBV18 and TRBJ2-4; weak D call: TRBD1 (5 bases). The CDR3 is made up of 16 amino acids. From germline, CDR1 is KGHSH and CDR2 LQKENI. V was cut by 3 bases and J by 0 bases, with 12 bases left in between. Here the CDR3 DNA reads TGTGCCAGCTCACCCCAGGGTCGAGGAGCCAAAAACATTCAGTACTTC. It translates to CASSPQGRGAKNIQYF.

The chain couples TRBV14 to TRBJ2-2; 7 positions match TRBD2. Germline-derived CDR1 and CDR2 are SGHDN and FVKESK. The CDR3 has 16 residues. V was pared by 2 bases and J by 5 bases, with 8 bases of the junction left unmatched. CDR3 amino acids: CASSQTGGGNTGELFF. CDR3 in DNA: TGTGCCAGCAGCCAAACGGGGGGAGGAAATACCGGGGAGCTGTTTTTT.

The rearrangement uses TRBV2 and TRBJ2-3; TRBD1 matches 7 bases. The CDR3 has 12 amino acids. With 6 bases clipped from V and 9 bases from J, the junction kept 6 bases outside the gene matches. From germline, CDR1 is SNHLY and CDR2 FYNNEI. CDR3 sequence: CASSEGQQTQYF. As DNA, the CDR3 is TGTGCCAGCAGCGAGGGACAGCAGACGCAGTATTTT.

The V and J genes are TRBV10-2 and TRBJ1-3; D remains ambiguous. V was shortened by 7 bases and J by 3 bases, with 4 bases between the two germline ends. The CDR3 spans 11 residues. Germline CDR1 is WSHSY and CDR2 is SAAADI. In nucleotides, the CDR3 is TGCGCCAGCACAATTGGAAACACCATATATTTT. Its protein is CASTIGNTIYF.

This chain links TRBV19 with TRBJ2-7; unclear D gene. V was pared by 3 bases and J by 0 bases, with 15 bases between. This CDR3 has 16 residues. Germline CDR1 reads LNHDA; CDR2 reads SQIVND (reference sequence). In DNA, the CDR3 is TGTGCCAGTAGTATGAATGCCGCAACTCCCTCCTACGAGCAGTACTTC. Translating gives CASSMNAATPSYEQYF. Supplemented by reference TRBV19 and TRBJ2-7, the full variable domain reads DGGITQSPKYLFRKEGQNVTLSCEQNLNHDAMYWYRQDPGQGLRLIYYSQIVNDFQKGDIAEGYSVSREKKESFPLTVTSAQKNPTAFYLCASSMNAATPSYEQYFGPGTRLTVT.

This clone has just a few counts. The V call is TRBV7-9, the J call TRBJ1-5; TRBD1 matches 9 bases. Germline assignment: CDR1 SEHNR and CDR2 FQNEAQ (reference sequence). The CDR3 runs to 15 residues. V dropped 5 bases and J dropped 3; count of bases not matched to a gene: 5. DNA for the CDR3: TGTGCCAGCAGCCCACAGGGGGCCATCAATCAGCCCCAGCATTTT. Its protein is CASSPQGAINQPQHF. Full variable domain (rest looked up from reference TRBV7-9 and TRBJ1-5): DTGVSQNPRHKITKRGQNVTFRCDPISEHNRLYWYRQTLGQGPEFLTYFQNEAQLEKSRLLSDRFSAERPKGSFSTLEIQRTEQGDSAMYLCASSPQGAINQPQHFGDGTRLSIL.

The chain is built from TRBV5-4 and TRBJ2-3; a possible D gene is TRBD1 (5 bases). The CDR3 has 11 residues. Germline assignment: CDR1 SGHNT and CDR2 YYREEE (reference sequence). The V end was cut by 4 bases, the J end by 8 bases, with 8 bases between. The CDR3 bases are TGTGCCAGCAGCCAGCAGGGTACGCAGTATTTT. Translated, it gives CASSQQGTQYF.

V usage is TRBV5-7 and J usage is TRBJ1-1; a weak D match, TRBD1 (6 bases). TRBV5-7 is treated as an ORF (open reading frame) with a function not yet certain. The V end lost 3 bases, the J end lost 4 bases, and 16 bases lay between the germline ends. CDR3 size: 15 residues. The CDR3 nucleotides are TGTGCCAGCAGCTCGGGACACCACCCGGGCACTGAAGCTTTCTTT. Protein product: CASSSGHHPGTEAFF.

This clone was picked up one time. A single base separates this from a much larger clone, so it may be a read error. Distinct nucleotide sequences in the sample also encode this CDR3. V and J are TRBV11-2 and TRBJ2-3; D gene uncertain. Trimming removed 5 bases from V and 3 bases from J, with 3 bases in between. Germline values: CDR1 SGHAT, CDR2 FQNNGV. There are 11 residues in the CDR3. As DNA, the CDR3 is TGTGCCAGCAGCCCGACAGATACGCAGTATTTT. Translated: CASSPTDTQYF. Drawing the rest from reference TRBV11-2 and TRBJ2-3, the complete variable domain is EAGVAQSPRYKIIEKRQSVAFWCNPISGHATLYWYQQILGQGPKLLIQFQNNGVVDDSQLPKDRFSAERLKGVDSTLKIQPAKLEDSAVYLCASSPTDTQYFGPGTRLTVL.

The rearrangement uses TRBV5-1 and TRBJ2-3, with 9 bases matching TRBD2. The length of the CDR3 is 15 residues. Per the germline V gene, CDR1 is SGHRS and CDR2 is YFSETQ. V was pared by 4 bases and J by 4 bases, with 7 bases of the junction left unmatched. As DNA, the CDR3 is TGCGCCAGCAGCCATAGCGGGAGTGGGTCAGATACGCAGTATTTT. It encodes CASSHSGSGSDTQYF.

The chain recombines TRBV14 with TRBJ1-4, with no clear D. This CDR3 comprises 14 residues. CDR1 is SGHDN, CDR2 FVKESK, per germline. Trimming removed 4 bases at V and 6 bases at J, with 12 bases between. The CDR3 sequence is CASSPRRFDEKLFF. CDR3 coding DNA: TGTGCCAGCAGCCCCCGGAGGTTTGATGAAAAACTGTTTTTT.

As DNA, the CDR3 is TGTGCCAGCAGCCGGTCAGGGCCTGGAAACACCATATATTTT. This translates into CASSRSGPGNTIYF. The rearrangement uses TRBV6-8 and TRBJ1-3; possibly TRBD1 for D (5 bases). From germline, CDR1 is MNHGY and CDR2 SAAAGT. V dropped 6 bases and J dropped 2 bases, with 11 bases sitting between them. The CDR3 length is 14 residues.